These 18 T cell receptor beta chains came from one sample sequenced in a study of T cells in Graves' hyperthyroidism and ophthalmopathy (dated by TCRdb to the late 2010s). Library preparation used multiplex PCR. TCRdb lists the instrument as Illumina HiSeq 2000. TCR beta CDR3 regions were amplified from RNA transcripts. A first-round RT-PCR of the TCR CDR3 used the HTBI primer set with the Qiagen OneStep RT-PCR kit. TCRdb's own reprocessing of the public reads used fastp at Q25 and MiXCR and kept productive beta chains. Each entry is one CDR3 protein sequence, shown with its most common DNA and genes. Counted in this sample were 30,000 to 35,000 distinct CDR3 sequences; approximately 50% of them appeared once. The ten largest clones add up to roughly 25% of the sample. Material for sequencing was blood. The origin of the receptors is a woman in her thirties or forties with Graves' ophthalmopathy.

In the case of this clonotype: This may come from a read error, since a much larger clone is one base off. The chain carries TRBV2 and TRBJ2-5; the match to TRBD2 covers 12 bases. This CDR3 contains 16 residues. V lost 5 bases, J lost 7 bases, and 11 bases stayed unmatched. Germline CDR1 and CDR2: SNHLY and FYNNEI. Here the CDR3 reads CASSLSQTSGRGTQYF. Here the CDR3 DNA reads TGTGCCAGCAGTTTATCGCAGACTAGCGGGAGAGGGACCCAGTACTTC.

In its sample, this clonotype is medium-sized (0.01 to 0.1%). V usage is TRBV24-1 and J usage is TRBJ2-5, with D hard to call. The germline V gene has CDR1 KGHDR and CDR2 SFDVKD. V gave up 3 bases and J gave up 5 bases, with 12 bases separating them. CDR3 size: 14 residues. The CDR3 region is CATSDATVTETQYF. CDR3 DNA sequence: TGTGCCACCAGTGATGCTACAGTCACCGAGACCCAGTACTTC.

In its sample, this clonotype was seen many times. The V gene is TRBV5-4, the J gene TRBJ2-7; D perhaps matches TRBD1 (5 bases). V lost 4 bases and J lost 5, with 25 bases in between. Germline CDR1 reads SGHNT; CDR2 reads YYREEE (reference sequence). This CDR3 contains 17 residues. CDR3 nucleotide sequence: TGTGCCAGCAGCCCCCCCAAGCTTATTGGGGCAACCGACGAGCAGTACTTC. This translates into CASSPPKLIGATDEQYF.

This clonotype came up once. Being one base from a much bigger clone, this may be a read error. The CDR3: CASSQGPPRYNEQFF. In DNA, the CDR3 is TGTGCCAGCAGCCAAGGTCCCCCTAGGTACAATGAGCAGTTCTTC. This sequence joins TRBV3-1 and TRBJ2-1; D unresolved. The V end was cut by 1 base, the J end by 4 bases, with 11 bases between. CDR3 length: 15 amino acids. The germline V gene encodes CDR1 LGHDT and CDR2 YNNKEL (reference sequence).

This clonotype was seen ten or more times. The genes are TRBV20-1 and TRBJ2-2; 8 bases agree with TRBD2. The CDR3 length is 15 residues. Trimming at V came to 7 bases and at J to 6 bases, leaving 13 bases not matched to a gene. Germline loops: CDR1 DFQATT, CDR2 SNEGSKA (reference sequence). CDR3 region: CSVSGEAGAAGELFF. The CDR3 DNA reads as TGCAGTGTCAGTGGTGAAGCGGGAGCGGCCGGGGAGCTGTTTTTT.

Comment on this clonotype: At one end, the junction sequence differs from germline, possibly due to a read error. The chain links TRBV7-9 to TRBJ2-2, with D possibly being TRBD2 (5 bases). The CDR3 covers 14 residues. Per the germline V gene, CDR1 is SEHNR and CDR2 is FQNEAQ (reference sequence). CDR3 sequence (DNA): TGTGCCAGCAGCTCCCTCCTAGGAGCCGGGGAGCTGCTTTTT. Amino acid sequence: CASSSLLGAGELLF.

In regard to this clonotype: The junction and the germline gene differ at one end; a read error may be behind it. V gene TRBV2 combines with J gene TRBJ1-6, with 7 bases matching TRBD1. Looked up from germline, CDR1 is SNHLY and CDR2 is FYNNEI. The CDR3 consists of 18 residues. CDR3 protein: CASSPLGRTGTDNSPHHF. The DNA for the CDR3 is TGTGCCAGCTCACCACTGGGTAGAACCGGGACAGATAATTCACCCCACCACTTT.

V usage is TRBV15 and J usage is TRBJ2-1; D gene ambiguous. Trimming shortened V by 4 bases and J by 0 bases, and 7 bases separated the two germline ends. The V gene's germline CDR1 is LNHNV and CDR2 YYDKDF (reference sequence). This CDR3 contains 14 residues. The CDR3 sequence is CATSKRNSYNEQFF. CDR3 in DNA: TGTGCCACCAGCAAACGGAACTCCTACAATGAGCAGTTCTTC.

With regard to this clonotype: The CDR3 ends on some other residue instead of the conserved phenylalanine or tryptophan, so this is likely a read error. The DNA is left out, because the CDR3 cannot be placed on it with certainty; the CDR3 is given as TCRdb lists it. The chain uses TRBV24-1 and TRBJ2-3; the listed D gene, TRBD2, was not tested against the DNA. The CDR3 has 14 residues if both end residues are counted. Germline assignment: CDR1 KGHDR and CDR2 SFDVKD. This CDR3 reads CATLRSPMATPSVR.

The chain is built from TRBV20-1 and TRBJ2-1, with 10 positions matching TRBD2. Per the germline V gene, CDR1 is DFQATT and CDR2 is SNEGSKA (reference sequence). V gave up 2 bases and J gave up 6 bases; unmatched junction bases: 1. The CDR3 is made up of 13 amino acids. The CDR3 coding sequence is TGCAGTGCTAGACTAGCGGGAGTCAATGAGCAGTTCTTC. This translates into CSARLAGVNEQFF.

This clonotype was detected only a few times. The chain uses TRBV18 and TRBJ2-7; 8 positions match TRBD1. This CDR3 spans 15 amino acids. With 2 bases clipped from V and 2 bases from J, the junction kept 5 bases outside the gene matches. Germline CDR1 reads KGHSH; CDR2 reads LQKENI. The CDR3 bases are TGTGCCAGCTCACCAGGGACAGGTCTCACCTACGAGCAGTACTTC. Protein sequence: CASSPGTGLTYEQYF.

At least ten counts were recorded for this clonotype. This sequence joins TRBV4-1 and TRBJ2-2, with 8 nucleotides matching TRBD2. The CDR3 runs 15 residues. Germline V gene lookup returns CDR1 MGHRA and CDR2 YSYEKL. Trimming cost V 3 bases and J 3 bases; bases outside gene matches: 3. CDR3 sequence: CASSQGLVDTGELFF. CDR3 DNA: TGCGCCAGCAGCCAGGGACTAGTCGACACCGGGGAGCTGTTTTTT.

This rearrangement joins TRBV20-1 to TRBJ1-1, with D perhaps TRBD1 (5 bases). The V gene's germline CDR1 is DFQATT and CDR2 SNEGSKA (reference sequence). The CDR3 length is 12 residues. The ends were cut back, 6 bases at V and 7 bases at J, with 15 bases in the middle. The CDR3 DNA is TGCAGTGCCATGAAACCGACAGTTGAAGCTTTCTTT. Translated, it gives CSAMKPTVEAFF.

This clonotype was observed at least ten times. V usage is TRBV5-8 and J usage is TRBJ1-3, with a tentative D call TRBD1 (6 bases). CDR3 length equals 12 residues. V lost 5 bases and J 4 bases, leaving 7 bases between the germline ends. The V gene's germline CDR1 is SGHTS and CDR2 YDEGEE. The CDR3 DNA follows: TGTGCCAGCAGAGGACAGGGAAACACCATATATTTT. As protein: CASRGQGNTIYF.

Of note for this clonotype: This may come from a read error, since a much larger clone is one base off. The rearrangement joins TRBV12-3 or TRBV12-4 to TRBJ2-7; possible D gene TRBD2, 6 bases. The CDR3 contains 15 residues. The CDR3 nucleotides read TGTGCCAGCAGCCATCCCGGGACTTCCTCTTACGGGCAGTACTTC. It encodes CASSHPGTSSYGQYF.

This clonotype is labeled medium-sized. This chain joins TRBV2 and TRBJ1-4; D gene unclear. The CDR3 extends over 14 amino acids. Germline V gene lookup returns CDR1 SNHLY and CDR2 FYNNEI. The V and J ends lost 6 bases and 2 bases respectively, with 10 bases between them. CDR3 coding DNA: TGTGCCAGCAGGGCGATGGTGACTAATGAAAAACTGTTTTTT. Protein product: CASRAMVTNEKLFF.

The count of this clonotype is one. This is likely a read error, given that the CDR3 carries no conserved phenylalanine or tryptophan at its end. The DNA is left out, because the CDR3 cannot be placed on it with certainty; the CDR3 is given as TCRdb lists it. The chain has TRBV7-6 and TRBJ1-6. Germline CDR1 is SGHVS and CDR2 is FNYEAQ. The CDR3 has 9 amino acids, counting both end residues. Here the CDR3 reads CASSLVGTN.

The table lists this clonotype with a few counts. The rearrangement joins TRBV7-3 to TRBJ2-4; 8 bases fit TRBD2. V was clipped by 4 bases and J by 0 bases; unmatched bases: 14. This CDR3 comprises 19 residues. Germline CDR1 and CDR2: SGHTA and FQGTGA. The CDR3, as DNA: TGTGCCAGCAGCTCCTACTACAGAAGCGGGGGAATAGCCAAAAACATTCAGTACTTC. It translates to CASSSYYRSGGIAKNIQYF.